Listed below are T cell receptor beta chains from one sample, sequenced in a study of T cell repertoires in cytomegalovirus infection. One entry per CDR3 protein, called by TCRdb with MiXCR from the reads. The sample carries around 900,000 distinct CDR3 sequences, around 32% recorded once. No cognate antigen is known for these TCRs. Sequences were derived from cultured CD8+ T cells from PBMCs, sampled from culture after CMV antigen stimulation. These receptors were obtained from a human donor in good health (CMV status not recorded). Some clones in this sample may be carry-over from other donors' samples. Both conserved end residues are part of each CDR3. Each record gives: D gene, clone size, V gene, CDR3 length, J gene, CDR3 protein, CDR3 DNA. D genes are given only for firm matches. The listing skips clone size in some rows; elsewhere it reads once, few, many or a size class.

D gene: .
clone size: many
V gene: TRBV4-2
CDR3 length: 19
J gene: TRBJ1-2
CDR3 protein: CASSQDPGNQGPTSFGYTF
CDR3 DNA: TGTGCCAGCAGCCAAGATCCAGGAAACCAGGGGCCTACCTCGTTTGGCTACACCTTC

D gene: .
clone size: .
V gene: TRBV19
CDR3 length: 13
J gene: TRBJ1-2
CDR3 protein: CASSIAPSYGYTF
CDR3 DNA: TGTGCCAGTAGTATAGCCCCAAGCTATGGCTACACCTTC

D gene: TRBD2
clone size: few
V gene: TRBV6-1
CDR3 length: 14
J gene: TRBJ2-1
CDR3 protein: CATKMRPGGNEQFF
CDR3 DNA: TGTGCCACCAAAATGCGGCCCGGGGGGAATGAGCAGTTCTTC

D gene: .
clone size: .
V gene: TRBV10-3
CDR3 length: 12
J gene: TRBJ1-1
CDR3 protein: CATRFGTDEAFF
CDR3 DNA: TGTGCCACCAGGTTCGGGACTGACGAAGCTTTCTTT

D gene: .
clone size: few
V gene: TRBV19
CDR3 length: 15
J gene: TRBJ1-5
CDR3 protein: CASSMFRERNQPQHF
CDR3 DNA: TGTGCCAGTAGTATGTTTCGGGAAAGAAATCAGCCCCAGCATTTT

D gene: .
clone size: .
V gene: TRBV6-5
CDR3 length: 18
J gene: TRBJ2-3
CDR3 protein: CASSYSIGGVQGKDTQYF
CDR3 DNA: TGTGCCAGCAGTTACTCGATAGGGGGAGTACAGGGAAAGGATACGCAGTATTTT

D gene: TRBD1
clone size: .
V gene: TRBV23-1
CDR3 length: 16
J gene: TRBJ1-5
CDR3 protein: CASSHRSGQKDQPQHF
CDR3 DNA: TGCGCCAGCAGTCACCGTTCGGGACAGAAAGATCAGCCCCAGCATTTT

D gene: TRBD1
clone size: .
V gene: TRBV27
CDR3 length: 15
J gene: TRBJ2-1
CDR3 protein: CASSLGQFRGNEQFF
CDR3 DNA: TGTGCCAGCAGTTTGGGCCAATTCAGGGGGAATGAGCAGTTCTTC

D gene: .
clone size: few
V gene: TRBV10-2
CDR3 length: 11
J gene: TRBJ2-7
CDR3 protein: CASSRQNEQYF
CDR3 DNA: TGCGCCAGCAGTAGACAGAACGAGCAGTACTTC

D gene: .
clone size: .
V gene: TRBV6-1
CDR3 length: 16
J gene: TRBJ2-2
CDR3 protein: CASSEGESKNTGELFF
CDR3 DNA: TGTGCCAGCAGTGAAGGGGAATCCAAGAACACCGGGGAGCTGTTTTTT

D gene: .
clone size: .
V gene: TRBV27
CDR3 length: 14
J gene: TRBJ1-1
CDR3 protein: CASRKGGLNTEAFF
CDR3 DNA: TGTGCCAGCAGGAAGGGGGGCTTGAACACTGAAGCTTTCTTT

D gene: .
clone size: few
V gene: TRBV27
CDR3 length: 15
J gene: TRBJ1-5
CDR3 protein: CASSLGGRSNQPQHF
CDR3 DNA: TGTGCCAGCAGTTTAGGAGGGCGCAGCAATCAGCCCCAGCATTTT

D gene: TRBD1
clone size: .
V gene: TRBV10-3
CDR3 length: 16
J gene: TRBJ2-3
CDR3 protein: CAISKYTGTEKKTQYF
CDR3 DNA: TGTGCCATCAGTAAATACACCGGGACAGAGAAGAAGACGCAGTATTTT

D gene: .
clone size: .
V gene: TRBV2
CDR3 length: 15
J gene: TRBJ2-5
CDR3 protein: CASTFTQGPQETQYF
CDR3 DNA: TGTGCCAGCACTTTCACCCAGGGGCCTCAAGAGACCCAGTACTTC

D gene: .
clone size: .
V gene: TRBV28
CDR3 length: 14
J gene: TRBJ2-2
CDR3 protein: CASSLSGQAGELFF
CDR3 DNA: TGTGCCAGCAGTTTGTCAGGACAAGCCGGGGAGCTGTTTTTT

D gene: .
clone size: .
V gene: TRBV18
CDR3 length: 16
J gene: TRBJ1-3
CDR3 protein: CASSPQGLQSGNTIYF
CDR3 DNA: TGTGCCAGCTCACCACAGGGGTTGCAGTCTGGAAACACCATATATTTT

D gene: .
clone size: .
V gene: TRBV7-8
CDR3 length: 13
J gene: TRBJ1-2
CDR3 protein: CASSLVTHYGYTF
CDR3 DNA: TGTGCCAGCAGCTTAGTAACCCACTATGGCTACACCTTC

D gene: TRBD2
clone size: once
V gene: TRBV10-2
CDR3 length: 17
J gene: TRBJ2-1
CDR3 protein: CASSVWTRGGGINEQFF
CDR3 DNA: TGCGCCAGCAGTGTATGGACCCGGGGCGGGGGGATCAATGAGCAGTTCTTC

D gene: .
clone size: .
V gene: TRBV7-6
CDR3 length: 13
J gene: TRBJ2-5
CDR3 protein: CATSTEAEETQYF
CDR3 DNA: TGTGCCACCTCGACAGAGGCGGAAGAGACCCAGTACTTC

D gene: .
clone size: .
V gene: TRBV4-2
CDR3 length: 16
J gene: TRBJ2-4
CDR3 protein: CASSLSGDRAKNIQYF
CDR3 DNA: TGTGCCAGCAGCCTTTCGGGGGACAGAGCCAAAAACATTCAGTACTTC

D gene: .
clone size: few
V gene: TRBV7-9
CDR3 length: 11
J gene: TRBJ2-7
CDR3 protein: CASSLPTEQYF
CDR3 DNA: TGTGCCAGCAGCTTACCTACCGAGCAGTACTTC

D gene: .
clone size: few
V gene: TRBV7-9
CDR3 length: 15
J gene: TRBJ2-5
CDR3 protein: CASSLGETRQETQYF
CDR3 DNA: TGTGCCAGCAGCCTCGGCGAGACAAGGCAAGAGACCCAGTACTTC

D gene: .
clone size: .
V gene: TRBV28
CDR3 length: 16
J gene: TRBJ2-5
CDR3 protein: CASSFGSYLVGETQYF
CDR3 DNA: TGTGCCTCCAGTTTTGGCAGCTACCTTGTCGGAGAGACCCAGTACTTC

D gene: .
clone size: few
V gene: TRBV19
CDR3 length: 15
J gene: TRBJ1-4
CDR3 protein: CASSIFGKGNEKLFF
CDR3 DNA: TGTGCCAGTAGTATCTTCGGGAAGGGTAATGAAAAACTGTTTTTT

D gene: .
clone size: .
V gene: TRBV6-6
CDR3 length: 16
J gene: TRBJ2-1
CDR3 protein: CASSSPGLAGQGEQFF
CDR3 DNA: TGTGCCAGCAGTTCCCCTGGATTGGCGGGGCAAGGTGAGCAGTTCTTC